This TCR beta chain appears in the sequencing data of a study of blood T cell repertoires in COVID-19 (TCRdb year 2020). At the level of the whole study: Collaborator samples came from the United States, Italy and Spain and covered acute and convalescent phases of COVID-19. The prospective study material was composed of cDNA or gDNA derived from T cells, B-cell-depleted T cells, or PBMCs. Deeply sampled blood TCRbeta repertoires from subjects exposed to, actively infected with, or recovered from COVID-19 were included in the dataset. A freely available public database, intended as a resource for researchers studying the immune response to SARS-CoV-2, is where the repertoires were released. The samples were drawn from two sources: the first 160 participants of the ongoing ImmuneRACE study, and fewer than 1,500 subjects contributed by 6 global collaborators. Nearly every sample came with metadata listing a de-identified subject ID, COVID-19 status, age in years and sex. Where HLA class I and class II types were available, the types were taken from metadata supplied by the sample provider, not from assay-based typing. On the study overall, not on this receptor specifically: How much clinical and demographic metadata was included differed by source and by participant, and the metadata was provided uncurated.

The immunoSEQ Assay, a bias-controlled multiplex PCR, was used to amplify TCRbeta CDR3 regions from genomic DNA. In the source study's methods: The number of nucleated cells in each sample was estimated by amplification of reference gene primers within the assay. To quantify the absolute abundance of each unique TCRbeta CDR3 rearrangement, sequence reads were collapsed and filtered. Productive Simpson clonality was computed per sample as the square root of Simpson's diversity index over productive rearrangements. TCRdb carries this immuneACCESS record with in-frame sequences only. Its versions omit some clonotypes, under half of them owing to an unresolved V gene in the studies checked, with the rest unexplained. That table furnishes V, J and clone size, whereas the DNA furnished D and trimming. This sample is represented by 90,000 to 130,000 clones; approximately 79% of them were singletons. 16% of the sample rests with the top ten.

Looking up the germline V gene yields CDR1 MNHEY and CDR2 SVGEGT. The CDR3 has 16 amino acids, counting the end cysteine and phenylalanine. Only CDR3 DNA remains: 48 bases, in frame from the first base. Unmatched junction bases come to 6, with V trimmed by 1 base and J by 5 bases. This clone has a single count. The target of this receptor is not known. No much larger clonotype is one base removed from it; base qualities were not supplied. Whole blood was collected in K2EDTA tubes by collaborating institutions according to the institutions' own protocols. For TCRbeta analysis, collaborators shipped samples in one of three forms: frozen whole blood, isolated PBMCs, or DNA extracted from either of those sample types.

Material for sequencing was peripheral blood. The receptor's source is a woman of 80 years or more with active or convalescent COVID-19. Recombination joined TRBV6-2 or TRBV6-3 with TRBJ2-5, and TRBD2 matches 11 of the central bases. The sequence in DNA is TGTGCCAGCAGTTACTTACTAGCGGGGGTTTGGGAGACCCAGTACTTC. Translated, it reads CASSYLLAGVWETQYF.